The TCR beta chain under discussion was sequenced for a study of blood T cells in healthy people across ages (dated by TCRdb to 2015 to 2017). Broadly, across the study: Template switching captured roughly one uniquely barcoded TCR beta cDNA molecule per two T cells in model experiments. To avoid experimental bias, donors of different ages were spread randomly across the sequencing lanes. Using the same blood draw, the study looked at two additional independent replicas of 1 million unique cDNA reads for two donors, one aged 18 to 30 and the other aged 80 or older. Donors were grouped into four age groups: young (average roughly 17 years), middle-aged (roughly 38), aged (roughly 67) and long-lived (less than 85). Using deep sequencing normalized with unique cDNA molecular identifiers, the study measured how TCR beta repertoire diversity changes with age.

Paper-wide results and their limitations: Total diversity estimates from one million sequenced T cells were considered lower bounds and underestimates. Conclusive comparison of naive and antigen-experienced compartments was prevented by the profiling of bulk unsorted PBMCs. There was a strong correlation between observed TCR beta diversity and the percentage of naive T cells measured by flow cytometry. Compared with the aged group, the long-lived group had more naive CD4+ T cells, fewer expanded clones and increased TCR diversity, suggesting age selection. As age increased, observed TCR beta diversity per million T cells dropped in a roughly linear way, and a significant reduction was already evident by age 40. Because the CMV infection status of the donors was unknown, age-related changes in expanded clonotypes may potentially have been confounded.

The germline V gene encodes CDR1 LNHDA and CDR2 SQIVND (reference sequence). Taken from cysteine to phenylalanine, the CDR3 has 14 residues. Kept here is only the CDR3 DNA, which spans 42 bases and is read in frame from base 1. V sheds 3 bases and J sheds 6 bases, leaving 12 bases between their ends. Concerning this clonotype itself: Its binding antigen is unknown. No base quality values were provided; no much bigger clone lies one nucleotide off.

Donors were a few dozen systemically healthy Caucasian individuals from Russia aged roughly 6 to 100 years. Each donor gave around 9.8 milliliters of peripheral blood, collected into EDTA-treated Vacutainer tubes. Ficoll-Paque density-gradient centrifugation was used to isolate PBMCs, with at least 6.5 million obtained per sample. Total RNA was extracted from PBMCs with Trizol reagent, with at least 6 micrograms obtained per sample. Naive CD45RAhigh/CD27high T cell percentages were measured by flow cytometry on a PBMC aliquot from every donor. Receptor amplification or capture employed 5' RACE. The second PCR ran for about 6 to 11 cycles and used a J-beta primer mix along with a sample-barcoded 5' primer. Each TCR beta cDNA molecule received a unique molecular identifier from a template-switch 5' adaptor carrying 12 random nucleotides. Each sample yielded at least 2.5 million CDR3-containing paired-end reads. First-strand cDNA synthesis was performed from all RNA using the Mint cDNA synthesis kit, with priming by a TRBC-specific oligonucleotide. After uracil-DNA glycosylase treatment, a first 18-cycle PCR used universal primers M1SS and BC2_uni_R on all cDNA. As for the original processing: For normalization, 1 million high-quality reads, each with a distinct molecular identifier, were randomly selected from each sample. Reads sharing molecular identifiers were discarded rather than binned into consensus sequences. MiTCR, with a Q25 quality threshold and the strictest error-elimination algorithm, was used for CDR3 identification, clonotype clustering and error correction. A nonparametric unseen species model with Euler transformation was used to estimate lower-bound total TCR beta diversity. TCRdb redid the processing of the public reads, applying fastp at Q25 and MiXCR, and retained in-frame beta chains. Rows merge per CDR3 protein into single entries with the most common DNA and genes. In this record, the V and J calls reflect TCRdb's handling and not the investigators' own analysis. The sample data list some 1,800,000 distinct CDR3 sequences, and about two fifths of these were observed just once. The ten biggest clones cover 23% of the sample.

The rearrangement joined TRBV19 to TRBJ2-1; no confident D gene assignment can be made. This receptor was obtained from a human donor in good health. The sample taken for sequencing was blood. The sequence in DNA is TGTGCCAGTAGTATTGGTGACCTCGGCAATGAGCAGTTCTTC. Its translation reads: CASSIGDLGNEQFF. Extended through the reference TRBV19 and TRBJ2-1 proteins, this CDR3 yields the full variable domain: DGGITQSPKYLFRKEGQNVTLSCEQNLNHDAMYWYRQDPGQGLRLIYYSQIVNDFQKGDIAEGYSVSREKKESFPLTVTSAQKNPTAFYLCASSIGDLGNEQFFGPGTRLTVL.